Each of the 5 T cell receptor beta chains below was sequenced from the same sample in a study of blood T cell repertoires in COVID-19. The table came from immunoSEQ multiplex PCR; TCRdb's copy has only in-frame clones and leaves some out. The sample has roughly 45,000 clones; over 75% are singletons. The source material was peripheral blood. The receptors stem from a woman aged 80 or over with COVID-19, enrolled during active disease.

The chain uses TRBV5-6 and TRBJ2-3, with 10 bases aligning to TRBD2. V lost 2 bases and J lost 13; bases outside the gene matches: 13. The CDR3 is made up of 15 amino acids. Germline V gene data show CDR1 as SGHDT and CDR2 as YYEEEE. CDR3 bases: TGTGCCAGCAGCTTAAGCGGGGGGGCGCAGATACGCAAGTATTTT. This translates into CASSLSGGAQIRKYF.

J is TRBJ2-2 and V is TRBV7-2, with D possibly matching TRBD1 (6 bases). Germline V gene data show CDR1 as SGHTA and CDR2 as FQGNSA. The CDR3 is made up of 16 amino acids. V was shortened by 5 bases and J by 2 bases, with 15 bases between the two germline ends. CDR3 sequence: CASSISGTKNTGELFF. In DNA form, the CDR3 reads TGTGCCAGCAGCATCTCCGGGACAAAAAACACCGGGGAGCTGTTTTTT.

The CDR3 protein is CASSRGTGRNEKLFF. For the CDR3, the DNA is TGTGCCAGCTCACGCGGGACAGGCCGTAATGAAAAACTGTTTTTT. The J gene is TRBJ1-4, the V gene TRBV18; the match to TRBD1 covers 8 bases. The germline V gene has CDR1 KGHSH and CDR2 LQKENI. The CDR3 is made up of 15 amino acids. The V gene end was trimmed by 4 bases and the J gene end by 4 bases; junction bases not matched to a gene: 5.

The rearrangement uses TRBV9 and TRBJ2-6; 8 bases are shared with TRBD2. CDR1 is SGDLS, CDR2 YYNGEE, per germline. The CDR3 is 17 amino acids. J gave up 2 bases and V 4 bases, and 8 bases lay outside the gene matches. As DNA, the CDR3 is TGTGCCAGCAGCCCGCGGACTAGCTGGACTGGGGCCAACGTCCTGACTTTC. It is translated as CASSPRTSWTGANVLTF. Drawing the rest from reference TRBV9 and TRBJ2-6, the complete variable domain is DSGVTQTPKHLITATGQRVTLRCSPRSGDLSVYWYQQSLDQGLQFLIQYYNGEERAKGNILERFSAQQFPDLHSELNLSSLELGDSALYFCASSPRTSWTGANVLTFGAGSRLTVL.

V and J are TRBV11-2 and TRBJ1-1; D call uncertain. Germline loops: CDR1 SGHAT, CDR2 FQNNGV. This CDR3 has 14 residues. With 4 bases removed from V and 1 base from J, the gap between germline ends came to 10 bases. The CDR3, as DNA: TGTGCCAGCAGCTGGAGCCCCACGAACACTGAAGCTTTCTTT. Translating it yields CASSWSPTNTEAFF.